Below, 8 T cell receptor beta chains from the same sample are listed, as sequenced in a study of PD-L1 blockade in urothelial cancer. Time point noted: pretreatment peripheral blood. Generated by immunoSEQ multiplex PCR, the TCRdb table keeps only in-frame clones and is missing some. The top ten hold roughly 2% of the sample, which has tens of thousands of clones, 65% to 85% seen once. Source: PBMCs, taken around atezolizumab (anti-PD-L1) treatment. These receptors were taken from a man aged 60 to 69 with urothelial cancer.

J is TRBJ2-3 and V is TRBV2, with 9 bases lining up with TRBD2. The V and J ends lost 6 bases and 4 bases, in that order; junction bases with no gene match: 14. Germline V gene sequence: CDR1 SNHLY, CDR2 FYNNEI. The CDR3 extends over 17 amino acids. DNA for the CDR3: TGTGCCAGCAGCCATACGATAACTAGCGGGTTTTCAGATACGCAGTATTTT. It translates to CASSHTITSGFSDTQYF.

As DNA, the CDR3 is TGTGCCTGGAGTGCCACTAGCGTCCAAGAGACCCAGTACTTC. It encodes CAWSATSVQETQYF. The rearrangement joins TRBV30 to TRBJ2-5; the match to TRBD2 covers 7 bases. Germline V gene lookup returns CDR1 GTSNPN and CDR2 SVGIG (reference sequence). Unmatched junction bases numbered 3, after V lost 1 base and J lost 1 base. The CDR3 loop spans 14 amino acids.

The CDR3 DNA is TGTGCCATCCAACAGGGATATAACTATGGCTACACCTTC. Protein sequence: CAIQQGYNYGYTF. J is TRBJ1-2 and V is TRBV28; maybe TRBD1 (6 bases). Germline values: CDR1 MDHEN, CDR2 SYDVKM. The CDR3 runs to 13 residues. V gave up 10 bases and J gave up 1 base, with 13 bases separating them.

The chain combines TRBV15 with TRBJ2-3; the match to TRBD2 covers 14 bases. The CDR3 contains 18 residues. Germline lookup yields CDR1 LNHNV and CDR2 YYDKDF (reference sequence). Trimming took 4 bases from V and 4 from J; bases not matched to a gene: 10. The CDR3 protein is CATSIWPGLAGGSDTQYF. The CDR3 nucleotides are TGTGCCACCAGCATATGGCCTGGACTAGCGGGAGGATCAGATACGCAGTATTTT.

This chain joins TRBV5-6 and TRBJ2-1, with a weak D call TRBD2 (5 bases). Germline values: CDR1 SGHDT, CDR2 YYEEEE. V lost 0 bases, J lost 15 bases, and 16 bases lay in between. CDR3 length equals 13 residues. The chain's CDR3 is CASSLGEGRAWFF. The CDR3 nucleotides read TGTGCCAGCAGCTTGGGAGAGGGAAGGGCATGGTTCTTC.

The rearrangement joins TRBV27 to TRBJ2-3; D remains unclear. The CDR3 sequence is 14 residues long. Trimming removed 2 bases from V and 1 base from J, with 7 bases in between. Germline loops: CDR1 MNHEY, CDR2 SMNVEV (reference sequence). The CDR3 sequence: CASSLQRGTDTQYF. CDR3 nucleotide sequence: TGTGCCAGCAGTTTACAGCGTGGCACAGATACGCAGTATTTT.

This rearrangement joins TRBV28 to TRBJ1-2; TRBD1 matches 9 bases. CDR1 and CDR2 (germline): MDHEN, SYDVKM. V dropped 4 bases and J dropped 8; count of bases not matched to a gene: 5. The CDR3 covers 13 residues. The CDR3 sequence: CASSYGTGKGYTF. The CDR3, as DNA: TGTGCCAGCAGTTACGGGACAGGGAAAGGCTACACCTTC.

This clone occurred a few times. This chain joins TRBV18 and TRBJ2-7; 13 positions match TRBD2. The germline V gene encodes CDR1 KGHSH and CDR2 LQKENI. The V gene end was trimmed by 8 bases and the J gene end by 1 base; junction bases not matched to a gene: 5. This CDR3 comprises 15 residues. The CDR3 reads CASGPGLAGSYEQYF. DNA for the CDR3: TGTGCCAGCGGACCGGGACTAGCGGGATCCTACGAGCAGTACTTC. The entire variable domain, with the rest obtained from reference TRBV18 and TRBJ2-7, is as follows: NAGVMQNPRHLVRRRGQEARLRCSPMKGHSHVYWYRQLPEEGLKFMVYLQKENIIDESGMPKERFSAEFPKEGPSILRIQQVVRGDSAAYFCASGPGLAGSYEQYFGPGTRLTVT.